This T cell receptor (beta chain) was captured by sequencing in a study of OX40 agonist ivuxolimab in advanced cancers. Study in general: Ivuxolimab, an antibody that agonizes OX40 (CD134), was administered to the patients. Participants averaged roughly 60 years of age (range roughly 23 to 90) and were less than 85% male. Study findings and constraints: A proportion of nonresponders additionally exhibited low normalized T-cell clonal expansion.

Profiling relied on immunoSEQ multiplex PCR, and the TCRdb table lists in-frame clones only, not all of them. Of about 53,000 clones listed, 70% to 90% are singletons. On cycle 4 day 1 and cycle 7 day 1, as well as at baseline, blood was sampled. With regard to this clone: Its antigen is still unknown.

The V gene lost 3 bases and the J gene lost 5 bases, with 15 bases spanning the gap. The CDR3 extends over 15 amino acids. CDR1 SGHDT and CDR2 YYEEEE come from the germline V gene. The clonotype originates from an adult with an advanced solid tumor such as melanoma, head and neck, liver or kidney cancer. The J gene is TRBJ1-5, the V gene TRBV5-6; D is ambiguous. Sequences were derived from CD4+ or CD8+ T cells sorted from blood, sampled in a trial of the OX40 agonist ivuxolimab. The CDR3 spells CASSYRRPGHQPQHF. The CDR3, as DNA: TGTGCCAGCAGCTACCGGCGGCCGGGCCATCAGCCCCAGCATTTT.